The 24 T cell receptor beta chains listed next were all sequenced from one sample in a study of blood T cell repertoires in COVID-19. Sequencing used immunoSEQ multiplex PCR; TCRdb keeps in-frame clones, though not all of them. The sample shows some 99,000 clones, about 82% of them seen only once. Sequencing was performed on peripheral blood. The receptors were gathered from an older woman in a cohort sampled during active or convalescent COVID-19.

The rearrangement uses TRBV18 and TRBJ2-7, with D perhaps TRBD2 (6 bases). Germline V gene lookup returns CDR1 KGHSH and CDR2 LQKENI. The CDR3 contains 12 residues. Trimming removed 2 bases from V and 7 bases from J, with 9 bases in between. The CDR3 coding sequence is TGTGCCAGCTCACCAAACGCGGGGGAGCAGTACTTC. Translation gives CASSPNAGEQYF.

The rearrangement uses TRBV27 and TRBJ1-5; D is perhaps TRBD1 (5 bases). CDR1 is MNHEY and CDR2 is SMNVEV in the germline V gene (reference sequence). The CDR3 length is 16 residues. Deletions cut 6 bases from V and 4 bases from J, with 19 bases between. The CDR3 loop reads CASSPAGGRRNQPQHF. The CDR3 coding sequence is TGTGCCAGCAGCCCTGCCGGGGGGAGGCGTAATCAGCCCCAGCATTTT.

This clone was seen a handful of times. The V gene is TRBV30, the J gene TRBJ2-1; TRBD1 matches 7 bases. V was clipped by 4 bases and J by 6 bases; unmatched bases: 9. CDR1 is GTSNPN, CDR2 SVGIG, per germline (reference sequence). The CDR3 consists of 14 residues. This CDR3 is CAWKPGGTLNEQFF. DNA of the CDR3: TGTGCCTGGAAACCAGGGGGTACTCTCAATGAGCAGTTCTTC.

The chain is built from TRBV29-1 and TRBJ1-3, with TRBD1 as a possible D gene (5 bases). In germline, CDR1 is SQVTM, CDR2 ANQGSEA. The CDR3 totals 15 residues. V gave up 7 bases and J gave up 6 bases, with 22 bases separating them. The CDR3 coding sequence is TGCAGCGCGAGGGGAGCGGGGGATGGATTAAACACCATATATTTT. As protein: CSARGAGDGLNTIYF.

The gene calls are TRBV7-3 and TRBJ2-2; 8 positions agree with TRBD2. This CDR3 spans 18 amino acids. Trimming cost V 2 bases and J 3 bases; bases outside gene matches: 11. Germline-derived CDR1 and CDR2 are SGHTA and FQGTGA. The CDR3 nucleotides are TGTGCCAGCAGCTTAGGGCCCCGCGGGGGGCAACACACCGGGGAGCTGTTTTTT. Translation gives CASSLGPRGGQHTGELFF. Full variable domain (remainder filled in from reference TRBV7-3 and TRBJ2-2): GAGVSQTPSNKVTEKGKYVELRCDPISGHTALYWYRQSLGQGPEFLIYFQGTGAADDSGLPNDRFFAVRPEGSVSTLKIQRTERGDSAVYLCASSLGPRGGQHTGELFFGEGSRLTVL.

V is TRBV6-5 and J is TRBJ1-1; D may be TRBD1 (6 bases). Trimming left V 2 bases short and J 4 bases short, with 11 bases between. The germline V gene has CDR1 MNHEY and CDR2 SVGAGI. The CDR3 contains 14 residues. The CDR3 DNA sequence: TGTGCCAGCAGTTACAGCGGGGGCCGCACTGAAGCTTTCTTT. Protein: CASSYSGGRTEAFF.

This chain connects TRBV6-1 to TRBJ2-1; D ambiguous. The CDR3 is made up of 14 amino acids. V was pared by 2 bases and J by 6 bases, with 11 bases between. The germline V gene has CDR1 MNHNS and CDR2 SASEGT. DNA for the CDR3: TGTGCCAGCAGTGAATTCGGTCGAGGCAATGAGCAGTTCTTC. Translated, it gives CASSEFGRGNEQFF.

The chain couples TRBV21-1 to TRBJ2-7; whether TRBD2, the table's D call, matches the DNA was not checked. TRBV21-1 has pseudogene status. The CDR3 has 12 residues. The CDR3 here is CASSGEVYEQYF. CDR3 nucleotides: TGTGCCAGCAGTGGGGAGGTCTACGAGCAGTACTTC.

This clone has only one observation. The chain employs TRBV27 and TRBJ2-1, with a possible D match to TRBD2 (5 bases). CDR1 is MNHEY, CDR2 SMNVEV, per germline (reference sequence). With 1 base removed from V and 7 bases from J, the gap between germline ends came to 14 bases. The CDR3 consists of 15 residues. For the CDR3, the DNA is TGTGCCAGCAGTTTATTGCTCCGGGGTGGGAATGAGCAGTTCTTC. It codes for CASSLLLRGGNEQFF.

The gene calls are TRBV5-1 and TRBJ1-1; 12 nucleotides align to TRBD1. Germline CDR1 is SGHRS and CDR2 is YFSETQ. The trim removed 3 bases at V and 4 bases at J, leaving 4 bases unmatched. The CDR3 extends over 15 amino acids. For the CDR3, the DNA is TGCGCCAGCAGCTGGGGACAGGGGGCAGGCACTGAAGCTTTCTTT. Protein product: CASSWGQGAGTEAFF.

The rearrangement uses TRBV12-3 or TRBV12-4 and TRBJ1-2; D might be TRBD1 (5 bases). Between the trimmed V and J ends, which lost 8 bases and 6 bases, there was a span of 10 bases. The CDR3 is 11 residues long. The CDR3 nucleotides are TGTGCCAGCGGGAAGGGGAATGGCTACACCTTC. Amino acids: CASGKGNGYTF.

J is TRBJ1-2 and V is TRBV3-1 (or the pseudogene TRBV3-2); D is perhaps TRBD1 (6 bases). Germline lookup yields CDR1 LGHDT and CDR2 YNNKEL (reference sequence). Trimming removed 0 bases at V and 8 bases at J, with 13 bases between. This CDR3 has 14 amino acids. The DNA of the CDR3 is TGTGCCAGCAGCCAAGAAGGGGGGCGGGGGGGCTACACCTTC. Its protein is CASSQEGGRGGYTF.

This chain links TRBV9 with TRBJ1-1; TRBD1 is a possible D gene (5 bases). CDR3 size: 11 residues. Germline V CDR1 and CDR2: SGDLS, YYNGEE. V dropped 7 bases and J dropped 1 base, with 5 bases sitting between them. The CDR3 DNA is TGTGCCAGCGGACAGAACACTGAAGCTTTCTTT. Amino acid sequence: CASGQNTEAFF.

The chain uses TRBV5-5 and TRBJ2-5, with 15 positions matching TRBD2. The CDR3 totals 20 residues. Looked up from germline, CDR1 is SGHKS and CDR2 is YYEKEE (reference sequence). With V trimmed by 0 bases and J by 7 bases, 16 bases remained unmatched. The CDR3 DNA is TGTGCCAGCAGCTTGGGATTTGGACGGACTAGCGGGAGGGCCCTTGGGACCCAGTACTTC. Translating it yields CASSLGFGRTSGRALGTQYF.

The chain links TRBV4-1 to TRBJ1-2; D gene ambiguous. V gave up 2 bases and J gave up 0 bases, with 13 bases separating them. This CDR3 region has 16 residues. Germline V CDR1 and CDR2: MGHRA, YSYEKL. As DNA, the CDR3 is TGCGCCAGCAGCCAACAAGACCGGGTAGCTAACTATGGCTACACCTTC. It specifies CASSQQDRVANYGYTF.

The rearrangement uses TRBV12-3 or TRBV12-4 and TRBJ1-2; TRBD1 matches at 7 bases. This CDR3 comprises 13 residues. Germline trimming cut 6 bases from V and 6 bases from J; bases unmatched to any gene: 7. CDR3 loop: CASRKQGLDGYTF. CDR3 bases: TGTGCCAGCAGAAAACAGGGGCTCGATGGCTACACCTTC.

In this sample, this clone turned up once. The V call is TRBV21-1, the J call TRBJ2-1; the table assigns TRBD2, which was not confirmed against the DNA. TRBV21-1 is labeled a pseudogene. The CDR3 spans 19 residues. The CDR3 loop is CASSKVGLAGDCPYNEQFF. The CDR3 nucleotides read TGTGCCAGCAGCAAAGTAGGACTAGCGGGAGATTGTCCCTACAATGAGCAGTTCTTC.

The chain recombines TRBV7-9 with TRBJ2-3, with 9 nucleotides matching TRBD1. V lost 4 bases to trimming and J lost 2 bases; unmatched junction nucleotides: 10. The CDR3 is made up of 17 amino acids. Per the germline V gene, CDR1 is SEHNR and CDR2 is FQNEAQ (reference sequence). The CDR3 is CASSSALGQGYTDTQYF. CDR3 nucleotide sequence: TGTGCCAGCAGCTCGGCGTTGGGACAGGGCTACACAGATACGCAGTATTTT. The entire variable domain, with the rest obtained from reference TRBV7-9 and TRBJ2-3, is as follows: DTGVSQNPRHKITKRGQNVTFRCDPISEHNRLYWYRQTLGQGPEFLTYFQNEAQLEKSRLLSDRFSAERPKGSFSTLEIQRTEQGDSAMYLCASSSALGQGYTDTQYFGPGTRLTVL.

V and J are TRBV19 and TRBJ2-7, with D possibly matching TRBD1 (5 bases). Trimming cost V 5 bases and J 3 bases, with 14 bases left between them. The CDR3 covers 14 residues. The germline CDR1 and CDR2 sequences are LNHDA and SQIVND (reference sequence). CDR3 sequence: CASSGRGHRYEQYF. Here the CDR3 DNA reads TGTGCCAGTAGTGGACGCGGACACCGCTACGAGCAGTACTTC.

This chain links TRBV3-1 (or the pseudogene TRBV3-2) with TRBJ1-1; 9 nucleotides line up with TRBD1. The trim removed 5 bases at V and 5 bases at J, leaving 6 bases unmatched. The CDR3 loop spans 14 amino acids. From germline, CDR1 is LGHDT and CDR2 YNNKEL (reference sequence). In DNA form, the CDR3 reads TGTGCCAGCAGCAAGAGACAGGGGGAGACTGAAGCTTTCTTT. Translating gives CASSKRQGETEAFF.

This sequence joins TRBV10-3 and TRBJ2-5; D gene unclear. In germline, CDR1 is ENHRY, CDR2 SYGVKD. The CDR3 length is 11 residues. V was pared by 8 bases and J by 5 bases, with 9 bases between. The CDR3 DNA reads as TGTGCCATCCTTGTAGAGGAGACCCAGTACTTC. Protein product: CAILVEETQYF.

This chain links TRBV18 with TRBJ1-1; D gene ambiguous. Germline CDR1 and CDR2: KGHSH and LQKENI. V lost 3 bases and J lost 6, with 11 bases in between. This CDR3 spans 13 amino acids. The CDR3 DNA is TGTGCCAGCTCACCTCCGGGTATTGCTGAAGCTTTCTTT. This translates into CASSPPGIAEAFF.

The V call is TRBV18, the J call TRBJ1-1; D unresolved. There are 15 residues in the CDR3. V lost 5 bases, J lost 5 bases, and 18 bases lay in between. Germline V gives CDR1 KGHSH, CDR2 LQKENI. CDR3 protein: CASSNGLSRETEAFF. Written as DNA, the CDR3 is TGTGCCAGCTCAAACGGACTCTCCAGAGAGACTGAAGCTTTCTTT.

The chain couples TRBV6-6 to TRBJ2-1; D is possibly TRBD2 (6 bases). V lost 9 bases, J lost 5 bases, and 11 bases lay in between. This CDR3 has 12 amino acids. Germline CDR1 MNHNY, CDR2 SVGAGI (reference sequence). The DNA for the CDR3 is TGTGCCAGTGTGGCGGGGAACAATGAGCAGTTCTTC. It is translated as CASVAGNNEQFF.